Each of the 21 T cell receptor beta chains below was sequenced from the same sample in a study of T cell clones after liver transplantation (dated 2019 in TCRdb). Libraries were made using the immunoSEQ multiplex PCR assay. TCRdb provides this immuneACCESS table in a form limited to in-frame rearrangements. Some clones are lacking; in checked studies, under half of them reflect an unresolved V gene, and why the rest are absent is not known. The sample table lists over 45,000 clones, over 65% of them with a count of one. Of the sample, 9.5% to 10% is held by the ten largest clones. Sequencing used CD4+ T cells from blood, obtained 54 months after liver transplant. The receptors shown here come from a human patient who received a liver transplant. Some T cells may derive from the graft donor when a transplant has been performed.

The table lists this clone with a few counts. J is TRBJ2-7 and V is TRBV28, with TRBD1 as a possible D gene (6 bases). The V gene's germline CDR1 is MDHEN and CDR2 SYDVKM. This CDR3 has 11 amino acids. V lost 7 bases and J 5 bases, leaving 9 bases between the germline ends. CDR3 sequence (DNA): TGTGCCAGCACTAACAGGGACGAGCAGTACTTC. Translating gives CASTNRDEQYF.

This clone has just a few counts. The chain carries TRBV19 and TRBJ2-2; D is uncertain. The CDR3 contains 15 residues. V lost 1 base and J lost 4, with 10 bases in between. The germline gives CDR1 LNHDA, CDR2 SQIVND (reference sequence). CDR3 sequence: CASSIAVVPTGELFF. As DNA, the CDR3 is TGTGCCAGTAGTATAGCGGTAGTTCCCACCGGGGAGCTGTTTTTT.

The sample holds one count of this clone. The V gene is TRBV11-3, the J gene TRBJ2-6; D is ambiguous. The V gene lost 5 bases and the J gene lost 2 bases, with 16 bases spanning the gap. Germline CDR1 SGHNT, CDR2 YENEEA. The CDR3 is made up of 17 amino acids. The CDR3 sequence is CASSPAGPGPGANVLTF. In DNA, the CDR3 is TGTGCCAGCAGCCCAGCCGGGCCAGGACCTGGGGCCAACGTCCTGACTTTC.

The J gene is TRBJ2-3, the V gene TRBV28; D ambiguous. V lost 4 bases and J lost 6, with 8 bases in between. CDR3 length: 12 residues. Germline V CDR1 and CDR2: MDHEN, SYDVKM. CDR3 residues: CASSSVLDTQYF. The CDR3 region has the DNA TGTGCCAGCAGTTCGGTCCTGGATACGCAGTATTTT.

The chain has TRBV6-5 and TRBJ2-7; D is unclear. The V gene's germline CDR1 is MNHEY and CDR2 SVGAGI. Trimming took 0 bases from V and 3 from J, leaving 12 bases between them. CDR3 length: 15 residues. The CDR3 DNA follows: TGTGCCAGCAGTTACTCGATGGCATTACTCTACGAGCAGTACTTC. Amino acids: CASSYSMALLYEQYF.

This clone turned up a few times. V gene TRBV15 combines with J gene TRBJ1-6; D is perhaps TRBD1 (5 bases). Germline V lookup: CDR1 LNHNV, CDR2 YYDKDF (reference sequence). This CDR3 contains 15 residues. V lost 0 bases, J lost 7 bases, and 10 bases lay in between. The CDR3 nucleotides read TGTGCCACCAGCAGAGATGGCCAGGGAAATTCACCCCTCCACTTT. Translated, it gives CATSRDGQGNSPLHF.

V gene TRBV6-6 combines with J gene TRBJ1-2, with D maybe TRBD1 (5 bases). The germline V and J ends were trimmed by 5 bases and 10 bases, with 14 bases remaining between them. This CDR3 has 12 amino acids. Germline CDR1 and CDR2: MNHNY and SVGAGI (reference sequence). The DNA of the CDR3 is TGTGCCAGCAGTCGGGATCCAGGGTCCTACACCTTC. It codes for CASSRDPGSYTF.

This rearrangement joins TRBV6-5 to TRBJ2-2; maybe TRBD1 (6 bases). V was clipped by 4 bases and J by 9 bases, with 15 bases between them. This CDR3 has 14 amino acids. In germline, CDR1 is MNHEY, CDR2 SVGAGI. CDR3 coding DNA: TGTGCCAGCAGTTTACAAAACAGGGTGCGGGAGCTGTTTTTT. Residues: CASSLQNRVRELFF.

This chain connects TRBV28 to TRBJ1-6; maybe TRBD1 (6 bases). Germline CDR1 MDHEN, CDR2 SYDVKM. Trimming removed 5 bases from V and 6 bases from J, with 11 bases in between. The CDR3 has 14 residues. CDR3 DNA: TGTGCCAGCAGTAACAGGGTTGTTAATTCACCCCTCCACTTT. Translated, it gives CASSNRVVNSPLHF.

The chain carries TRBV7-3 and TRBJ1-6; a weak D match, TRBD1 (5 bases). CDR3 length: 15 amino acids. Trimming removed 2 bases at V and 8 bases at J, with 13 bases between. Germline-derived CDR1 and CDR2 are SGHTA and FQGTGA. CDR3: CASSLESGADSPLHF. The CDR3 DNA reads as TGTGCCAGCAGCTTAGAATCTGGGGCGGATTCACCCCTCCACTTT. The variable domain in full, completed from reference TRBV7-3 and TRBJ1-6, reads GAGVSQTPSNKVTEKGKYVELRCDPISGHTALYWYRQSLGQGPEFLIYFQGTGAADDSGLPNDRFFAVRPEGSVSTLKIQRTERGDSAVYLCASSLESGADSPLHFGNGTRLTVT.

The chain carries TRBV28 and TRBJ1-2; possibly TRBD1 for D (5 bases). The CDR3 is 12 amino acids. V was clipped by 5 bases and J by 4 bases, with 8 bases between them. The V gene's germline CDR1 is MDHEN and CDR2 SYDVKM. The CDR3 loop is CASSPDTYGYTF. CDR3 DNA sequence: TGTGCCAGCAGTCCGGACACCTATGGCTACACCTTC.

This sequence joins TRBV30 and TRBJ2-6; D is ambiguous. Germline-derived CDR1 and CDR2 are GTSNPN and SVGIG (reference sequence). V was clipped by 2 bases and J by 6 bases, with 11 bases between them. The CDR3 extends over 14 amino acids. In DNA form, the CDR3 reads TGTGCCTGGAGTCCTTCAGCTCCGGCCAACGTCCTGACTTTC. Protein: CAWSPSAPANVLTF.

This clone was detected once. The chain is built from TRBV28 and TRBJ1-5; 7 bases map to TRBD1. Germline loops: CDR1 MDHEN, CDR2 SYDVKM. The V gene end was trimmed by 6 bases and the J gene end by 5 bases; junction bases not matched to a gene: 7. This CDR3 comprises 14 residues. The DNA for the CDR3 is TGTGCCAGCAGCGCAGGGGGTGTGGATCAGCCCCAGCATTTT. Amino acids: CASSAGGVDQPQHF. Combining the CDR3 with reference TRBV28 and TRBJ1-5 gives the whole variable domain DVKVTQSSRYLVKRTGEKVFLECVQDMDHENMFWYRQDPGLGLRLIYFSYDVKMKEKGDIPEGYSVSREKKERFSLILESASTNQTSMYLCASSAGGVDQPQHFGDGTRLSIL.

The chain carries TRBV6-1 and TRBJ1-1, with TRBD1 as a possible D gene (5 bases). Germline loops: CDR1 MNHNS, CDR2 SASEGT. Trimming shortened V by 0 bases and J by 4 bases, and 9 bases separated the two germline ends. The CDR3 sequence is 14 residues long. The CDR3 nucleotides are TGTGCCAGCAGTGAAGCGTCGGGGGGCACTGAAGCTTTCTTT. It encodes CASSEASGGTEAFF.

The CDR3, as DNA: TGTGCCAGCAGCTTACAGGGGAATCAGCCCCAGCATTTT. Translated, it gives CASSLQGNQPQHF. The rearrangement joins TRBV7-6 to TRBJ1-5; possibly TRBD1 for D (6 bases). Germline CDR1 SGHVS, CDR2 FNYEAQ. Deletions cut 2 bases from V and 4 bases from J, with 6 bases between. The length of the CDR3 is 13 residues. The variable domain in full, with the rest retrieved from reference TRBV7-6 and TRBJ1-5, is GAGVSQSPRYKVTKRGQDVALRCDPISGHVSLYWYRQALGQGPEFLTYFNYEAQQDKSGLPNDRFSAERPEGSISTLTIQRTEQRDSAMYRCASSLQGNQPQHFGDGTRLSIL.

This clone has a count of ten or more. The rearrangement links TRBV5-6 to TRBJ1-3, with D possibly matching TRBD1 (6 bases). Trimming stripped 2 bases from V and 5 bases from J, with 14 bases between. Germline loops: CDR1 SGHDT, CDR2 YYEEEE. The CDR3 covers 15 residues. The CDR3 is CASSLRQDYRNTIYF. The CDR3 DNA reads as TGTGCCAGCAGCTTAAGACAGGACTACAGAAACACCATATATTTT.

The chain carries TRBV5-6 and TRBJ2-7; maybe TRBD1 (6 bases). V dropped 4 bases and J dropped 3 bases, with 11 bases sitting between them. CDR1 is SGHDT, CDR2 YYEEEE, per germline. The CDR3 is made up of 13 amino acids. In nucleotides, the CDR3 is TGTGCCAGCAGCCCCCAGGGGTTCTACGAGCAGTACTTC. It specifies CASSPQGFYEQYF.

The CDR3 nucleotides are TGTGCCATCAGTGATCTGGGGGGGAATAGCAATCAGCCCCAGCATTTT. Protein product: CAISDLGGNSNQPQHF. J is TRBJ1-5 and V is TRBV10-3; TRBD1 is a possible D gene (5 bases). This CDR3 comprises 16 residues. Deletions cut 3 bases from V and 0 bases from J, with 12 bases between. The V gene's germline CDR1 is ENHRY and CDR2 SYGVKD.

V usage is TRBV4-1 and J usage is TRBJ1-1; D gene ambiguous. Trimming pared 3 bases from V and 1 base from J, leaving 0 bases between. The length of the CDR3 is 11 residues. Germline V lookup: CDR1 MGHRA, CDR2 YSYEKL. The CDR3 bases are TGCGCCAGCAGCCAGAACACTGAAGCTTTCTTT. Its translation is CASSQNTEAFF.

The chain joins TRBV11-2 to TRBJ2-7; 7 nucleotides align to TRBD2. The V gene's germline CDR1 is SGHAT and CDR2 FQNNGV. This CDR3 has 14 residues. The V gene end was trimmed by 10 bases and the J gene end by 0 bases; junction bases not matched to a gene: 9. CDR3 region: CATSGEGISYEQYF. DNA for the CDR3: TGTGCCACTTCCGGGGAGGGCATCTCCTACGAGCAGTACTTC.

This clone was seen a single time. V usage is TRBV28 and J usage is TRBJ1-4; 7 bases agree with TRBD1. There are 14 residues in the CDR3. In germline, CDR1 is MDHEN, CDR2 SYDVKM. Trimming removed 6 bases from V and 7 bases from J; junction bases left unmatched: 8. The CDR3 DNA reads as TGTGCCAGCAGAACAGGGGCGGGGGTTGAAAAACTGTTTTTT. Its protein product is CASRTGAGVEKLFF.